This TCR beta chain stems from a study of blood T cells in healthy people across ages. In germline, CDR1 is MNHEY, CDR2 SMNVEV (reference sequence). The V gene lost 7 bases and the J gene lost 2 bases, with 12 bases spanning the gap. CDR3 length equals 13 residues. The table lists this clonotype with a few counts. For the second PCR, which ran for 7 to 11 cycles, a sample-barcoded 5' primer and a J-beta primer mix were used. MiXCR was run by TCRdb on the 5' RACE reads, yielding one entry per CDR3 protein. The sample lists more than 500,000 distinct CDR3 sequences; roughly a quarter were seen once. This sample also appeared in a second study, on T cells of mothers and their children. As reported in that work: From each mother came over 9.5 million TCR beta CDR3 reads, and from each child came approximately 2.8 million.

The sequence derives from a boy under 10 years old in good health. The material sequenced was blood. V usage is TRBV27 and J usage is TRBJ2-7; D may be TRBD1 or TRBD2 (5 bases each). The DNA of the CDR3 is TGTGCCAGCAAAGGGGAGCCTACCTACGAGCAGTACTTC. Translated, it gives CASKGEPTYEQYF.